This T cell receptor (beta chain) was captured by sequencing in a study of tumor and adjacent non-tumor tissue in lung cancer. Overall study: There were approximately twelve adenocarcinoma, a couple of squamous cell carcinoma and 1 small cell lung cancer cases. Study-wide points: Tumor TCR diversity, when higher, was linked to shorter survival.

The CDR3 spans 15 residues. Trimming took off 0 bases at V and 3 bases at J, with 15 bases between the two ends. Germline lookup yields CDR1 DFQATT and CDR2 SNEGSKA (reference sequence). A modified ARM-PCR protocol with three rounds of nested PCR amplified TCRbeta. TCRdb called the multiplex PCR reads again in MiXCR, with one record for every CDR3 protein. The sample has some 77,000 distinct CDR3 sequences, about two thirds seen once. This clonotype has more than one count but fewer than ten. What it binds is not known. The template was RNA from unsorted bulk tissue. Newly diagnosed lung cancer patients had thoracic surgery in China, August–late 2014, without prior chemotherapy.

Sequencing used lung tumor tissue. This sequence joins TRBV20-1 and TRBJ2-7, with D perhaps TRBD2 (6 bases). The TCR originated in a woman aged 70 to 79 with non-small cell lung cancer. The CDR3 bases are TGCAGTGCTAGAGATGGGGGAGGATGGTTCTACGAGCAGTACTTC. Amino acids: CSARDGGGWFYEQYF.